This TCR beta chain was captured by sequencing in a study of shared clonotypes between healthy human individuals. This clone has just a few counts. Its cognate antigen is unknown. Points from the study as a whole: How much donors shared clonotypes was expected to be affected by sequencing depth. Memory subsets generally showed lower estimated richness than naive subsets.

Profiled with immunoSEQ multiplex PCR; TCRdb holds only in-frame clones, not every one. The data hold roughly 1 million clones, with around 74% observed a single time. The sample consisted of memory CD4+ T cells sorted from blood. As to subset: CD45RA-negative fraction. The TCR originated in a man aged 18 to 29 in good health.

Written as DNA, the CDR3 is TGTGCCAGCAGTTTATACGCCAGGAGGGTTGAGCGCTACACCTTC. Its protein is CASSLYARRVERYTF. The genes are TRBV27 and TRBJ1-2; D remains ambiguous. V was shortened by 1 base and J by 9 bases, with 18 bases between the two germline ends. The CDR3 runs 15 residues. Looked up from germline, CDR1 is MNHEY and CDR2 is SMNVEV (reference sequence).